These T cell receptor beta chains were read from a single sample in a study of beta chain features in type 1 diabetes. Sequenced by immunoSEQ multiplex PCR; TCRdb stores in-frame clones only, minus some. The sample has about 150,000 clones; around 8% are singletons. Input material: central memory CD4+ T cells from blood. The receptors stem from a man younger than 35 in good health. The CDR3 runs from the conserved cysteine through the conserved F or W. Fields, in order: CDR3 protein, clone size, V gene. A row's size may be missing; if present it is once, few, many or a size class.

CASSLQGTNTEAFF . TRBV7-9
CASSQDLRFSGANVLTF few TRBV14
CASSDPTRKSQGYTF few TRBV28
CASSVGGTSGNTIYF few TRBV9
CASSNGQAYYSNQPQHF . TRBV19
CAISEDSSSYEQYF many TRBV10-3
CASSFSRGPGELFF many TRBV5-8
CASSSTLAGGSNEQFF few TRBV27
CASSLHMNTEAFF . TRBV5-4
CASSGRRVIEGDGYTF . TRBV6-1
CASSPRDGAYEQYF . TRBV4-1
CAWSVQAGNQPQHF . TRBV30
CASSVAAGRAYEQYF . TRBV9
CASTDPGSVGTGELFF . TRBV27
CASSSGQVTDTQYF . TRBV7-8
CASSLTVPTGELFF few TRBV28
CASSLAGGSSSYEQYF many TRBV5-1
CASSRTSPTGRKTQYF . TRBV27
CASSSGQNYGYTF . TRBV28
CSVEVGGETQYF many TRBV29-1
CASSLGQGKTDTQYF few TRBV11-1
CASTGQISYNEQFF many TRBV19
CASSLYFDSQKYF . TRBV27
CASSPRDSNMNTEAFF . TRBV5-1
CASRTPGQGAEKLFF few TRBV28
CASSLDGRTNNEQFF . TRBV7-2
CASSQDPGMGEQFF . TRBV4-1
CASSPRTGVSNQPQHF few TRBV19
CASSLISQGTSTDTQYF . TRBV28
CASSFGQGNEQYF . TRBV7-2
CASSSGPGTGMETQYF . TRBV28
CASSLRGTGGWETQYF few TRBV7-8
CASSAGQGRTYEQYF . TRBV7-2
CASSQGRNYGYTF many TRBV4-3
CASSLGGYHEQYF few TRBV28
CASSPRQGPSNEQFF few TRBV5-1